This paragraph reports one T cell receptor beta chain. No antigen is known for it. Qualities for individual bases were not recorded, and no much larger clone is one base off. The run used an Illumina HiSeq 2500. TCR beta libraries were prepared by quantitative 5'-RACE with molecular barcodes. The study's processing was this. To identify disease-linked TCR variants, a new computational method was used, one built on a probabilistic model of VDJ rearrangement. TCRdb trimmed the raw reads at Q25, called clones with MiXCR and kept productive beta chains. Rows are combined by CDR3 protein, so each entry shows the most common genes and DNA. The V and J calls and clone size come from TCRdb's table, not from the authors' own analysis. This sample is represented by about 250,000 distinct CDR3 sequences; 20% to 30% of them were singletons. 0.61% of the sample comes from the top ten. The CDR3 runs 16 amino acids, cysteine and phenylalanine included. Only the CDR3 portion is preserved as DNA: 48 bases, with reading frame beginning at the first base. Taken from the germline V gene (reference sequence), the CDR1 and CDR2 loops are DFQATT and SNEGSKA. V ends up 5 bases short and J 10 bases short, with an unmatched junction base count of 15.

The record originates from a study of CD8 T cells in ankylosing spondylitis (dated by TCRdb to 2017 to 2019). For the study in its entirety: To find TCR variants linked to disease, the study profiled T cell receptor beta repertoires in ankylosing spondylitis patients and healthy donors. Peripheral blood samples were taken, and synovial fluid was additionally collected from ankylosing spondylitis patients. The full study cohort comprised approximately 23 ankylosing spondylitis patients and around 100 healthy donors. The full study reports these points: According to the report, matched synovial fluid samples from ankylosing spondylitis patients were significantly enriched for the disease-linked clones. The disease-linked clones had a CD8+ phenotype and were found at relatively low frequencies in peripheral blood. Some motif variants were previously reported in synovial fluid and blood of reactive arthritis patients, suggesting common disease-initiation mechanisms. A TCR beta motif of several highly homologous amino acid variants appeared characteristic of blood from ankylosing spondylitis patients.

Sequencing input: blood, either unsorted or a sorted T cell fraction (not recorded which). The TCR sequence derives from a male donor with ankylosing spondylitis or in good health (not recorded which). The chain is made from TRBV20-1 and TRBJ2-1; the junction holds 12 bases that match TRBD1. For the CDR3, the sequence is CSAPGQGARSGGEQFF. The DNA is TGCAGTGCTCCGGGACAGGGGGCCCGCTCAGGAGGGGAGCAGTTCTTC.